The clone carrying this T cell receptor (beta chain) was detected ten times or more. The antigen remains undetermined. This sample stems from a study of T-cell memory formation after mild COVID-19. General study findings and limits: Whether day 37 second-wave clones are SARS-CoV-2-specific was not confirmed. Chiefly within CM and EM were the contracting CD4+ clones; CD8+ ones were within EMRA. Cross-reactive memory appears to have joined, as suggested by some responding clones showing up in pre-infection memory.

This CDR3 has 16 amino acids. Germline CDR1 SGDLS, CDR2 YYNGEE. V dropped 2 bases and J dropped 4; count of bases not matched to a gene: 8. cDNA libraries for TCR alpha and TCR beta, carrying sample barcodes and UMIs, came from 5'RACE with constant-segment primers. TCRdb re-analysed the 5' RACE reads in MiXCR, keeping a single row per CDR3 protein. Of some 200,000 distinct CDR3 sequences listed, 20% to 25% are singletons. The TCR originated in an adult woman who had mild COVID-19 (a few samples of this study predate the infection). Cell type and time point are not known. The rearrangement joins TRBV9 to TRBJ2-3; TRBD1 aligns across 9 bases. The sequencing sample was made of PBMCs or a T cell subset sorted from them (not recorded which). CDR3 in amino acids: CASSVLPGQGPDTQYF. As DNA, the CDR3 is TGTGCCAGCAGCGTTCTACCGGGACAGGGCCCAGATACGCAGTATTTT.